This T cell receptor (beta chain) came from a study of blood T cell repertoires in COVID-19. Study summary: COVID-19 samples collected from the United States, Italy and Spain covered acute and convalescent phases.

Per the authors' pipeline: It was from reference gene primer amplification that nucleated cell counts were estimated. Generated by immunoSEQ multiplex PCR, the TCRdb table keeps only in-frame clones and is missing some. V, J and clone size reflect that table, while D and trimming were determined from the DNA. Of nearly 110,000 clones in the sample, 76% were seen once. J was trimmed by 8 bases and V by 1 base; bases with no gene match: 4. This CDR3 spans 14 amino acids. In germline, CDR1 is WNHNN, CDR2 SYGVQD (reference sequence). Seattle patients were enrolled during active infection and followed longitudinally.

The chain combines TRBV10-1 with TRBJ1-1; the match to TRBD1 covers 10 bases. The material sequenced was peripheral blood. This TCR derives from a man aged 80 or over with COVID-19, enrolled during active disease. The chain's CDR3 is CASSEYRTGGEAFF. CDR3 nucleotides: TGCGCCAGCAGTGAGTATCGGACAGGGGGGGAAGCTTTCTTT.